This TCR beta chain was sequenced for a study of shared clonotypes between healthy human individuals (dated by TCRdb to the early 2020s). Regarding the complete study: The cohort comprised two women and a few men aged 18 to 49 years. To estimate repertoire size and how much clonotype sharing occurs between individuals, the study deeply sequenced the blood TCR repertoires of 5 or 6 healthy adults. To increase sequencing depth and limit assay-specific biases, TCR repertoire library preparation and sequencing were carried out by different laboratories using diverse techniques. For each donor, three plates each were used for CD4 naive and CD4 memory, two plates were used for CD8 naive, and one plate was used for CD8 memory. Per donor, leukapheresis produced somewhere between about 0.8 and 9 billion PBMCs. The study at large found these results: Pairwise subsampling led to the expectation that sequencing depth would affect the degree of clonotype sharing among donors. Sampling was restricted to blood, and TCR repertoires in tissues likely differ from the TCR repertoires found in blood. Across four donors, about 5% of naive CD4, over 3% of naive CD8, 2.3% of memory CD4, and approximately 0.4% of memory CD8 clonotypes were shared. Larger estimated clonotype richness was generally found for naive subsets than for memory subsets. Higher generation probabilities were observed for clonotypes shared by all four sorted-subset donors than for non-shared clonotypes. Because the study included only a small number of donors, the genetic and exposure-history diversity represented was limited. Incomplete sequencing was indicated by rarefaction of sorted-subset datasets, despite the large sequencing depth.

Concerning this clone: Its antigen remains unidentified. Nothing much larger sits one base from this clone, and base qualities are not available.

Using the deep immunoSEQ assay, multiplex PCR amplified TCR CDR3 regions from genomic DNA. Genomic DNA extracted from each cell subset was distributed evenly over all wells of several immunoSEQ 96-well plates, and each plate served as one replicate. For sorted subsets, about 220 ng of genomic DNA, equivalent to tens of thousands of T cell genomes, went into each replicate PCR. The purified libraries were quantified using a Qubit 3.0 fluorometer, sized with a Bioanalyzer 2100, and then quantified again using the KAPA Library Quantification kit. Every immunoSEQ 96-well plate was sequenced on a dedicated single-read 150-cycle Illumina NextSeq 550 flow cell. In the paper's pipeline: Because the immunoSEQ output held only junctional sequences and lacked quality scores, the filtering could not match the filtering applied to full-length reads. To assign V/J genes and CDR3, sequences were annotated against IMGT germline references using PyIR, a Python wrapper for IgBLAST v1.9. Reads were filtered out if the reads had weak V/J assignments (E-value above 1e-6), no CDR3, stop codons, out-of-frame junctions, or ambiguous translated residues. V3J clonotypes were defined by identical inferred V gene, J gene, and CDR3 amino acid sequence. Percentage overlap between repertoires was computed as shared unique clonotypes divided by the size of the smaller repertoire. Richness of each repertoire was evaluated using RTK rarefaction, the Chao1 estimator, and Recon v2.1 estimates of unobserved clonotypes. OLGA was used to compute generation probabilities for all TCRbeta clonotypes that the gDNA method yielded from a handful of donors. Here the immuneACCESS table is served through TCRdb, limited to in-frame sequences with V and J called. Missing clones are a known gap in these copies; in checked studies unresolved V genes cover under half, and the rest lacks a known reason. V and J calls and clone size come straight from that table; D and trimming were deduced from the DNA. The sample records a few million clones, roughly nine tenths of which are singletons. Together, the top ten hold roughly 0.13% of the sample.

V loses 10 bases of germline sequence and J loses 0 bases, and the interval between the two ends is 10 bases. Via the germline V gene, CDR1 is MNHNS and CDR2 SASEGT. Reading from cysteine to phenylalanine, the CDR3 counts 12 amino acids. The CDR3 DNA has 36 bases and is translated from base 1. Donors were healthy HIV-negative adults with no recently reported acute infections or vaccinations. Every donor was a Caucasian adult living in Nashville, Tennessee, USA. CD4+ T cells were enriched by magnetic negative selection; naive cells were then positively selected on CD45RA, and the negative fraction formed the memory subset. Blood was collected by leukapheresis, and PBMCs were isolated by Ficoll-Histopaque density gradient centrifugation and then cryopreserved in liquid nitrogen vapor phase. Purity and quantity of every magnetically sorted T cell population were checked by analytical flow cytometry. Genomic DNA was isolated from every sorted fraction and measured by UV absorbance on a Nanodrop 2000c.

The receptor comes from a man in his late teens or twenties in good health. The rearranged segments are TRBV6-1 and TRBJ2-7, with an unclear D gene assignment. Sequencing was performed on naive CD4+ T cells sorted from blood. Interpreted using the paper, the cell subset or site label stands for: CD45RA+ positively selected. The DNA sequence reads TGTGCCAACTCAGGTAACTCCTACGAGCAGTACTTC. It codes for CANSGNSYEQYF.